These 29 T cell receptor beta chains were sequenced from one sample in a study of tumor-infiltrating lymphocytes in localized non-small cell lung cancer. The assay was immunoSEQ multiplex PCR, and TCRdb's table has in-frame clones only and misses some. This table has 27,000 or so clones, roughly 88% appearing once. Material: lung tumor tissue. The receptors stem from a human donor with non-small cell lung cancer.

The chain couples TRBV28 to TRBJ2-5; TRBD1 might be the D (5 bases). The CDR3 extends over 18 amino acids. The V end lost 8 bases, the J end lost 1 base, and 26 bases lay between the germline ends. Germline loops: CDR1 MDHEN, CDR2 SYDVKM. CDR3 bases: TGTGCCAGCGGAGAACTCCGAAGCAGGGATATTCGCCAAGAGACCCAGTACTTC. This sequence encodes CASGELRSRDIRQETQYF.

The rearrangement uses TRBV5-1 and TRBJ2-7; 9 nucleotides agree with TRBD1. Germline trimming cut 4 bases from V and 1 base from J; bases unmatched to any gene: 6. This CDR3 has 15 amino acids. Germline CDR1 and CDR2: SGHRS and YFSETQ. CDR3 DNA: TGCGCCAGCAGCCCGAGACAGGGGGGTTCCTACGAGCAGTACTTC. It encodes CASSPRQGGSYEQYF. Filled out from reference TRBV5-1 and TRBJ2-7, the complete variable domain reads KAGVTQTPRYLIKTRGQQVTLSCSPISGHRSVSWYQQTPGQGLQFLFEYFSETQRNKGNFPGRFSGRQFSNSRSEMNVSTLELGDSALYLCASSPRQGGSYEQYFGPGTRLTVT.

The CDR3 DNA reads TGTGCCAGTCAAGGTTCACCCTACAATGAGCAGTTCTTC. It is translated as CASQGSPYNEQFF. The chain is built from TRBV28 and TRBJ2-1; unclear D gene. V dropped 9 bases and J dropped 2 bases, with 11 bases sitting between them. Germline V gene sequence: CDR1 MDHEN, CDR2 SYDVKM. The CDR3 extends over 13 amino acids. The variable domain in full, completed from reference TRBV28 and TRBJ2-1, reads DVKVTQSSRYLVKRTGEKVFLECVQDMDHENMFWYRQDPGLGLRLIYFSYDVKMKEKGDIPEGYSVSREKKERFSLILESASTNQTSMYLCASQGSPYNEQFFGPGTRLTVL.

This chain connects TRBV5-4 to TRBJ1-3; TRBD1 matches 9 bases. V was pared by 0 bases and J by 1 base, with 2 bases of the junction left unmatched. The germline V gene has CDR1 SGHNT and CDR2 YYREEE (reference sequence). The CDR3 covers 16 residues. CDR3 sequence (DNA): TGTGCCAGCAGCTTGGGGGGGACAGGGTCTGGAAACACCATATATTTT. Translated, it gives CASSLGGTGSGNTIYF.

V usage is TRBV5-6 and J usage is TRBJ1-2; TRBD1 is a possible D gene (6 bases). Germline V gives CDR1 SGHDT, CDR2 YYEEEE. Between the trimmed V and J ends, which lost 0 bases and 5 bases, there was a span of 14 bases. This CDR3 comprises 15 residues. CDR3 DNA sequence: TGTGCCAGCAGCTTGGGGCAACAGGGTTTTTATGGCTACACCTTC. Its protein is CASSLGQQGFYGYTF.

CDR3 sequence (DNA): TGTGCCAGCAGGTCTGGAAACACCATATATTTT. Translated, it gives CASRSGNTIYF. The chain is built from TRBV9 and TRBJ1-3; D call uncertain. The germline V gene encodes CDR1 SGDLS and CDR2 YYNGEE. There are 11 residues in the CDR3. V gave up 5 bases and J gave up 1 base, with 1 base separating them.

V and J are TRBV5-1 and TRBJ2-3; D gene uncertain. CDR3 length equals 14 residues. Germline loops: CDR1 SGHRS, CDR2 YFSETQ. V was cut by 0 bases and J by 3 bases, with 8 bases left in between. The CDR3 reads CASSLGTETDTQYF. DNA of the CDR3: TGCGCCAGCAGCTTGGGGACGGAGACAGATACGCAGTATTTT.

The chain combines TRBV9 with TRBJ2-5, with TRBD2 identical over 9 bases. Germline V lookup: CDR1 SGDLS, CDR2 YYNGEE. This CDR3 spans 16 amino acids. V gave up 5 bases and J gave up 2 bases; unmatched junction bases: 10. CDR3 loop: CASSRTQAGGQETQYF. CDR3 nucleotide sequence: TGTGCCAGCAGTCGTACGCAAGCGGGGGGTCAAGAGACCCAGTACTTC.

For the CDR3, the DNA is TGTGCCAGCAGCACGCAGGGGGGAAACATTCAGTACTTC. Protein product: CASSTQGGNIQYF. The rearrangement links TRBV7-2 to TRBJ2-4; D may be TRBD1 (7 bases). Trimming left V 5 bases short and J 6 bases short, with 11 bases between. Germline-derived CDR1 and CDR2 are SGHTA and FQGNSA. The CDR3 is 13 residues long. The full variable domain, its missing parts supplied by reference TRBV7-2 and TRBJ2-4, is GAGVSQSPSNKVTEKGKDVELRCDPISGHTALYWYRQSLGQGLEFLIYFQGNSAPDKSGLPSDRFSAERTGGSVSTLTIQRTQQEDSAVYLCASSTQGGNIQYFGAGTRLSVL.

The CDR3 coding sequence is TGTGCCTGGAGGGACAGCTCGGGAGCTTTCTTT. This sequence encodes CAWRDSSGAFF. The chain combines TRBV30 with TRBJ1-1; D might be TRBD1 (6 bases). V lost 3 bases, J lost 10 bases, and 12 bases lay in between. The germline V gene has CDR1 GTSNPN and CDR2 SVGIG (reference sequence). The CDR3 is 11 amino acids.

This chain uses TRBV7-2 with TRBJ1-1; D is unresolved. Germline V gene data show CDR1 as SGHTA and CDR2 as FQGNSA. The CDR3 length is 14 residues. Trimming removed 5 bases at V and 0 bases at J, with 10 bases between. The CDR3 coding sequence is TGTGCCAGCAGCCCCCGCGGGGTGAACACTGAAGCTTTCTTT. Its translation is CASSPRGVNTEAFF. Supplemented by reference TRBV7-2 and TRBJ1-1, the full variable domain reads GAGVSQSPSNKVTEKGKDVELRCDPISGHTALYWYRQSLGQGLEFLIYFQGNSAPDKSGLPSDRFSAERTGGSVSTLTIQRTQQEDSAVYLCASSPRGVNTEAFFGQGTRLTVV.

The chain combines TRBV5-1 with TRBJ1-6, with a weak D call TRBD1 (5 bases). This CDR3 is 14 amino acids long. V gave up 5 bases and J gave up 10 bases, with 16 bases separating them. CDR1 and CDR2 (germline): SGHRS, YFSETQ. The DNA of the CDR3 is TGCGCCAGCAGTCTGGGGGGGGAGAGCTCACCCCTCCACTTT. It codes for CASSLGGESSPLHF.

The DNA of the CDR3 is TGCGCCAGCAGCCAACTGCCGTCGCGGGGCAAAGAGACCCAGTACTTC. Protein: CASSQLPSRGKETQYF. The V and J genes are TRBV4-1 and TRBJ2-5, with D tentatively TRBD2 (6 bases). Looked up from germline, CDR1 is MGHRA and CDR2 is YSYEKL. V was clipped by 2 bases and J by 3 bases, with 16 bases between them. CDR3 length equals 16 residues.

This clone occurred once. The V gene is TRBV7-3, the J gene TRBJ2-1, with 15 bases lining up with TRBD2. Germline values: CDR1 SGHTA, CDR2 FQGTGA. V trimming: 0 bases; J trimming: 5 bases; junction bases outside the gene matches: 2. The CDR3 has 17 amino acids. The CDR3 nucleotides are TGTGCCAGCAGCTTAACGGGGACTAGCGGGGGGAACAATGAGCAGTTCTTC. Translation gives CASSLTGTSGGNNEQFF.

DNA for the CDR3: TGTGCCAGTAGTGTATCGCCCGGGGATACGCAGTATTTT. Translation: CASSVSPGDTQYF. V usage is TRBV19 and J usage is TRBJ2-3; D call uncertain. The germline V and J ends were trimmed by 5 bases and 6 bases, with 12 bases remaining between them. CDR1 and CDR2 (germline): LNHDA, SQIVND (reference sequence). This CDR3 spans 13 amino acids.

The chain combines TRBV29-1 with TRBJ1-4; no definite D call. V lost 8 bases and J lost 8, with 18 bases in between. CDR3 length: 13 amino acids. CDR1 SQVTM and CDR2 ANQGSEA come from the germline V gene. DNA of the CDR3: TGCAGCTTCCAACGGGGAGTCGGGGAAAAACTGTTTTTT. It is translated as CSFQRGVGEKLFF.

The rearrangement uses TRBV30 and TRBJ1-1; D not certain. CDR1 and CDR2 (germline): GTSNPN, SVGIG (reference sequence). The CDR3 sequence is 12 residues long. The V gene lost 1 base and the J gene lost 2 bases, with 5 bases spanning the gap. CDR3 in DNA: TGTGCCTGGAGTGACAGAAACACTGAAGCTTTCTTT. The encoded protein is CAWSDRNTEAFF.

The chain recombines TRBV5-6 with TRBJ2-3; 7 nucleotides align to TRBD2. The CDR3 loop spans 17 amino acids. Trimming removed 4 bases from V and 0 bases from J; junction bases left unmatched: 11. Germline V lookup: CDR1 SGHDT, CDR2 YYEEEE. The CDR3 region is CASSRLAETISTDTQYF. The CDR3 nucleotides are TGTGCCAGCAGCAGGCTAGCGGAAACCATAAGCACAGATACGCAGTATTTT.

The chain joins TRBV27 to TRBJ1-6, with D perhaps matching TRBD1 (6 bases). Germline CDR1 and CDR2: MNHEY and SMNVEV (reference sequence). Trimming shortened V by 4 bases and J by 7 bases, and 11 bases separated the two germline ends. The CDR3 totals 14 residues. CDR3 DNA: TGTGCCAGCAGTTGGGGGCCAAACAATTCACCCCTCCACTTT. The encoded protein is CASSWGPNNSPLHF.

The V and J genes are TRBV14 and TRBJ1-6; TRBD1 might be the D (6 bases). This CDR3 spans 14 amino acids. With 6 bases removed from V and 2 bases from J, the gap between germline ends came to 8 bases. Germline loops: CDR1 SGHDN, CDR2 FVKESK. CDR3 sequence (DNA): TGTGCCAGCAGACGGGACACCTATAATTCACCCCTCCACTTT. As protein: CASRRDTYNSPLHF.

This chain connects TRBV29-1 to TRBJ2-3; 10 bases fit TRBD1. Losses at the gene ends were 2 bases for V and 2 bases for J; bases not matched to a gene: 4. Germline CDR1 is SQVTM and CDR2 is ANQGSEA. The CDR3 runs to 15 residues. CDR3 sequence: CSVEIGTGVTDTQYF. In nucleotides, the CDR3 is TGCAGCGTTGAAATAGGGACAGGGGTCACAGATACGCAGTATTTT.

The chain joins TRBV15 to TRBJ2-7; D might be TRBD1 (5 bases). V was trimmed by 0 bases and J by 2 bases, leaving 14 bases between them. The germline V gene has CDR1 LNHNV and CDR2 YYDKDF (reference sequence). The CDR3 has 16 amino acids. In DNA form, the CDR3 reads TGTGCCACCAGCAGAGAAAAGGGGTTGTGGGCCTACGAGCAGTACTTC. This codes for CATSREKGLWAYEQYF.

This clone was seen a few times. This chain joins TRBV30 and TRBJ1-2; 10 bases align to TRBD1. The length of the CDR3 is 15 residues. V lost 4 bases, J lost 3 bases, and 8 bases stayed unmatched. The germline gives CDR1 GTSNPN, CDR2 SVGIG (reference sequence). The DNA of the CDR3 is TGTGCCTGGATTAGGACAGGGGGTTTTTACTATGGCTACACCTTC. Protein: CAWIRTGGFYYGYTF.

This sequence joins TRBV29-1 and TRBJ2-3, with D maybe TRBD2 (6 bases). The CDR3 is made up of 13 amino acids. CDR1 and CDR2 from the germline V gene are SQVTM and ANQGSEA. Trimming cost V 7 bases and J 0 bases, with 11 bases left between them. CDR3 sequence reads: CSETRTSTDTQYF. CDR3 DNA: TGCAGCGAGACTAGAACTAGCACAGATACGCAGTATTTT.

This rearrangement joins TRBV30 to TRBJ1-2, with D perhaps TRBD1 (6 bases). This CDR3 has 12 amino acids. Germline CDR1 and CDR2: GTSNPN and SVGIG (reference sequence). With 4 bases removed from V and 7 bases from J, the gap between germline ends came to 13 bases. CDR3 loop: CAWNQGIGGYTF. CDR3 DNA sequence: TGTGCCTGGAACCAGGGGATTGGTGGCTACACCTTC.

This clone appeared once. The chain recombines TRBV12-5 with TRBJ2-7, with no clear D. The CDR3 is 15 residues long. The germline V gene has CDR1 LGHNT and CDR2 FRNRAP. V was clipped by 0 bases and J by 2 bases, with 11 bases between them. The CDR3 nucleotides read TGTGCTAGTGGTTTGGTTCCCGGTCCACCCTACGAGCAGTACTTC. This translates into CASGLVPGPPYEQYF.

CDR3: CASSPGTGRETQYF. In nucleotides, the CDR3 is TGCGCCAGCAGCCCAGGGACAGGGAGGGAGACCCAGTACTTC. The genes are TRBV5-1 and TRBJ2-5; 9 bases align to TRBD1. Germline assignment: CDR1 SGHRS and CDR2 YFSETQ. After removal of 4 bases from V and 5 bases from J, the junction contained 6 bases not matched to a gene. This CDR3 spans 14 amino acids.

The chain combines TRBV7-6 with TRBJ2-3; a weak D match, TRBD1 (6 bases). Trimming left V 2 bases short and J 5 bases short, with 11 bases between. The CDR3 totals 14 residues. Per the germline V gene, CDR1 is SGHVS and CDR2 is FNYEAQ. CDR3 in amino acids: CASSLISGVDTQYF. The CDR3 DNA sequence: TGTGCCAGCAGCTTAATATCAGGGGTAGATACGCAGTATTTT.

The chain has TRBV6-6 and TRBJ1-5; 8 nucleotides match TRBD1. The CDR3 is 16 amino acids. Germline trimming cut 0 bases from V and 6 bases from J; bases unmatched to any gene: 7. The germline V gene encodes CDR1 MNHNY and CDR2 SVGAGI (reference sequence). The DNA of the CDR3 is TGTGCCAGCAGTTACTCGCCAGGGGGCCAGGGTCAGCCCCAGCATTTT. Amino acids: CASSYSPGGQGQPQHF.